The 26 T cell receptor beta chains below were found in one sample sequenced in a study of CD8 T cells in Susac syndrome. RNA totalling roughly 0.5 to 1 ug underwent reverse transcription with random hexamers. Each CDR3 protein gets one entry after TCRdb re-called the immunoSEQ multiplex PCR reads with MiXCR. The sample lists roughly 200,000 distinct CDR3 sequences, 90% to 95% occurring once. The sequenced material came from CD4+ T cells from PBMCs. The receptors were sampled from a human donor in good health.

The chain has TRBV20-1 and TRBJ2-1; 10 positions agree with TRBD1. CDR3 length: 15 residues. Germline V gives CDR1 DFQATT, CDR2 SNEGSKA (reference sequence). J was trimmed by 6 bases and V by 4 bases; bases with no gene match: 9. In DNA form, the CDR3 reads TGCAGTGCTACCGCCGGGACAGGGGCCAGCAATGAGCAGTTCTTC. It is translated as CSATAGTGASNEQFF.

This clonotype occurred once. The V and J genes are TRBV20-1 and TRBJ2-5; 9 nucleotides match TRBD2. From germline, CDR1 is DFQATT and CDR2 SNEGSKA (reference sequence). The CDR3 consists of 14 residues. J lost 3 bases, V lost 6 bases, and 8 bases had no gene match. The CDR3 reads CSATRTSAKETQYF. The CDR3 DNA is TGCAGTGCCACCCGGACTAGCGCTAAAGAGACCCAGTACTTC.

The gene calls are TRBV9 and TRBJ1-2, with D hard to call. Germline CDR1 reads SGDLS; CDR2 reads YYNGEE. Trimming pared 2 bases from V and 5 bases from J, leaving 13 bases between. The length of the CDR3 is 14 residues. In nucleotides, the CDR3 is TGTGCCAGCAGCGTTAGTGGGTCTGGATATGGCTACACCTTC. Its protein product is CASSVSGSGYGYTF.

This clonotype occurred once. The chain joins TRBV27 to TRBJ2-4; 8 bases agree with TRBD1. From germline, CDR1 is MNHEY and CDR2 SMNVEV (reference sequence). The CDR3 runs to 14 residues. V dropped 8 bases and J dropped 0; count of bases not matched to a gene: 3. The CDR3 region has the DNA TGTGCCAGCCACGACAGGGGAGCCAAAAACATTCAGTACTTC. Protein: CASHDRGAKNIQYF.

J is TRBJ2-3 and V is TRBV3-1; 9 nucleotides match TRBD2. CDR3 length: 16 amino acids. The V gene end was trimmed by 9 bases and the J gene end by 3 bases; junction bases not matched to a gene: 13. Germline lookup yields CDR1 LGHDT and CDR2 YNNKEL (reference sequence). The CDR3 protein is CASRPSGVSGTDTQYF. CDR3 bases: TGTGCCAGTCGTCCTAGCGGGGTCTCCGGTACAGATACGCAGTATTTT.

The chain combines TRBV27 with TRBJ1-5; 7 positions agree with TRBD1. CDR1 is MNHEY, CDR2 SMNVEV, per germline (reference sequence). The V segment lost 5 bases and the J segment 0 bases; nucleotides outside the gene matches: 4. This CDR3 contains 15 residues. The CDR3: CASSRDSYSNQPQHF. Written as DNA, the CDR3 is TGTGCCAGCAGTCGGGACAGCTATAGCAATCAGCCCCAGCATTTT.

The gene calls are TRBV29-1 and TRBJ2-6; D gene uncertain. The CDR3 has 14 amino acids. CDR1 and CDR2 from the germline V gene are SQVTM and ANQGSEA. Deletions cut 4 bases from V and 0 bases from J, with 7 bases between. In DNA, the CDR3 is TGCAGCGTTGTACTCTTCTCTGGGGCCAACGTCCTGACTTTC. This encodes CSVVLFSGANVLTF.

The J gene is TRBJ2-3, the V gene TRBV7-9; tentative D call: TRBD1 (5 bases). The CDR3 length is 14 residues. The germline V gene encodes CDR1 SEHNR and CDR2 FQNEAQ (reference sequence). V lost 2 bases and J 3 bases, leaving 9 bases between the germline ends. The CDR3 DNA reads TGTGCCAGCAGCTTACAACAGGCGACAGATACGCAGTATTTT. It yields the protein CASSLQQATDTQYF.

The J gene is TRBJ2-7, the V gene TRBV19; D uncertain. Germline V lookup: CDR1 LNHDA, CDR2 SQIVND (reference sequence). V dropped 4 bases and J dropped 3 bases, with 4 bases sitting between them. The CDR3 length is 11 residues. The CDR3 coding sequence is TGTGCCAGTAGTAATTTCTACGAGCAGTACTTC. Its protein product is CASSNFYEQYF.

This clonotype was counted a single time. The rearrangement uses TRBV4-3 and TRBJ2-1; D perhaps matches TRBD1 (6 bases). Germline V gives CDR1 LGHNA, CDR2 YSLEER. Deletions cut 3 bases from V and 6 bases from J, with 15 bases between. The length of the CDR3 is 15 residues. CDR3 DNA sequence: TGCGCCAGCAGCCAGGGGGCTCGGGCAGGCAATGAGCAGTTCTTC. Residues: CASSQGARAGNEQFF.

J is TRBJ2-5 and V is TRBV9; 8 positions agree with TRBD1. CDR1 and CDR2 (germline): SGDLS, YYNGEE. This CDR3 comprises 14 residues. J gave up 6 bases and V 0 bases, and 4 bases lay outside the gene matches. The CDR3 nucleotides read TGTGCCAGCAGCGTAGGACAGGGGTTTAAGACCCAGTACTTC. It encodes CASSVGQGFKTQYF.

The chain combines TRBV11-2 with TRBJ2-3; 8 bases align to TRBD2. Per the germline V gene, CDR1 is SGHAT and CDR2 is FQNNGV. The junction had 13 bases not matched to a gene; V was cut back by 3 bases and J by 5 bases. The CDR3 is 17 residues long. The CDR3 loop is CASSFGSGVAGKDTQYF. CDR3 DNA sequence: TGTGCCAGCAGCTTCGGTTCTGGGGTAGCGGGGAAAGATACGCAGTATTTT.

The CDR3 here is CAITQGVETEAFF. The CDR3 DNA follows: TGTGCCATCACTCAGGGGGTAGAGACTGAAGCTTTCTTT. The V and J genes are TRBV10-3 and TRBJ1-1; 7 bases are a match to TRBD1. Germline V gene lookup returns CDR1 ENHRY and CDR2 SYGVKD. J was trimmed by 5 bases and V by 7 bases; bases with no gene match: 7. This CDR3 is 13 amino acids long.

V usage is TRBV6-1 and J usage is TRBJ2-3, with a possible D match to TRBD2 (7 bases). V was shortened by 6 bases and J by 5 bases, with 21 bases between the two germline ends. CDR3 length equals 16 residues. In germline, CDR1 is MNHNS, CDR2 SASEGT. CDR3 in amino acids: CASSSWGGVVEDTQYF. Here the CDR3 DNA reads TGTGCCAGCAGCTCCTGGGGGGGCGTGGTGGAAGATACGCAGTATTTT.

The chain employs TRBV23-1 and TRBJ2-5, with unresolved D. TRBV23-1 is assigned to the ORF class and has an uncertain function. This CDR3 has 15 amino acids. The V gene lost 1 base and the J gene lost 9 bases, with 18 bases spanning the gap. The CDR3 spells CASSQCRGCTRSQYF. In DNA form, the CDR3 reads TGCGCCAGCAGTCAATGTCGCGGCTGCACGAGGTCCCAGTACTTC.

This chain connects TRBV9 to TRBJ2-3; 7 nucleotides agree with TRBD1. The CDR3 length is 20 residues. With V trimmed by 0 bases and J by 0 bases, 16 bases remained unmatched. Germline CDR1 and CDR2: SGDLS and YYNGEE. The CDR3 reads CASSVGYPSRGQTSTDTQYF. The CDR3 nucleotides are TGTGCCAGCAGCGTAGGTTACCCAAGCCGGGGACAGACCAGCACAGATACGCAGTATTTT.

This chain links TRBV5-6 with TRBJ1-2; 7 bases are shared with TRBD1. The CDR3 has 16 amino acids. Germline V gene sequence: CDR1 SGHDT, CDR2 YYEEEE. V lost 4 bases to trimming and J lost 9 bases; unmatched junction nucleotides: 18. The chain's CDR3 is CASSRDSRGTASSYTF. The CDR3 nucleotides read TGTGCCAGCAGCCGGGACAGCCGAGGTACTGCAAGTAGCTACACCTTC.

J is TRBJ2-7 and V is TRBV7-2, with D tentatively TRBD2 (6 bases). Trimming cost V 4 bases and J 4 bases, with 11 bases left between them. There are 13 residues in the CDR3. Germline loops: CDR1 SGHTA, CDR2 FQGNSA. The CDR3, as DNA: TGTGCCAGCAGCTCCCGGGAGCAGTACGAGCAGTACTTC. Its translation: CASSSREQYEQYF.

The chain joins TRBV9 to TRBJ2-7; D unresolved. V was cut by 4 bases and J by 1 base, with 6 bases left in between. This CDR3 is built from 12 residues. From germline, CDR1 is SGDLS and CDR2 YYNGEE. The CDR3 coding sequence is TGTGCCAGCAGCCCGATTTCCTACGAGCAGTACGTC. Translating gives CASSPISYEQYV.

V is TRBV11-2 and J is TRBJ2-1; a weak D match, TRBD2 (6 bases). Germline CDR1 is SGHAT and CDR2 is FQNNGV. The CDR3 is made up of 17 amino acids. Trimming took 3 bases from V and 9 from J, leaving 24 bases between them. CDR3 protein: CASSFLPGRTYPSEQFF. For the CDR3, the DNA is TGTGCCAGCAGCTTTTTGCCAGGGAGGACTTACCCGAGTGAGCAGTTCTTC.

The V and J genes are TRBV19 and TRBJ2-7, with D perhaps TRBD2 (6 bases). Trimming pared 10 bases from V and 3 bases from J, leaving 13 bases between. The germline gives CDR1 LNHDA, CDR2 SQIVND (reference sequence). The CDR3 is made up of 12 amino acids. CDR3 sequence: CATRDFNYEQYF. CDR3 in DNA: TGTGCCACGCGGGACTTCAACTACGAGCAGTACTTC.

The rearrangement links TRBV29-1 to TRBJ1-1; 7 bases are a match to TRBD1. The CDR3 has 12 amino acids. Germline V gives CDR1 SQVTM, CDR2 ANQGSEA. The ends lost 7 bases at V and 0 bases at J; junction bases unmatched: 2. The CDR3 spells CSGGQLNTEAFF. CDR3 nucleotides: TGCAGCGGGGGACAGCTGAACACTGAAGCTTTCTTT. Combining the CDR3 with reference TRBV29-1 and TRBJ1-1 gives the whole variable domain SAVISQKPSRDICQRGTSLTIQCQVDSQVTMMFWYRQQPGQSLTLIATANQGSEATYESGFVIDKFPISRPNLTFSTLTVSNMSPEDSSIYLCSGGQLNTEAFFGQGTRLTVV.

This clonotype was observed a handful of times. The chain combines TRBV27 with TRBJ2-1, with D perhaps being TRBD1 or TRBD2 (5 bases each). The CDR3 covers 14 residues. Germline CDR1 MNHEY, CDR2 SMNVEV (reference sequence). V was shortened by 3 bases and J by 4 bases, with 10 bases between the two germline ends. CDR3 sequence: CASSFRGGYNEQFF. As DNA, the CDR3 is TGTGCCAGCAGTTTCCGGGGCGGTTACAATGAGCAGTTCTTC.

The chain employs TRBV30 and TRBJ1-2; D remains ambiguous. The CDR3 loop spans 14 amino acids. Trimming left V 3 bases short and J 6 bases short, with 17 bases between. The germline V gene has CDR1 GTSNPN and CDR2 SVGIG (reference sequence). CDR3 DNA sequence: TGTGCCTGGAGACAAGGTCAGGCAGTGCATGGCTACACCTTC. Its protein product is CAWRQGQAVHGYTF.

The gene calls are TRBV29-1 and TRBJ2-2, with D hard to call. This CDR3 contains 15 residues. Per germline, CDR1 SQVTM and CDR2 ANQGSEA. Trimming cost V 1 base and J 3 bases, with 12 bases left between them. CDR3 protein: CSVEGKGGYTGELFF. The DNA for the CDR3 is TGCAGCGTTGAAGGCAAGGGTGGATACACCGGGGAGCTGTTTTTT.

The rearrangement joins TRBV20-1 to TRBJ2-7; 8 nucleotides match TRBD1. Looked up from germline, CDR1 is DFQATT and CDR2 is SNEGSKA (reference sequence). The CDR3 length is 13 residues. The V gene end was trimmed by 6 bases and the J gene end by 6 bases; junction bases not matched to a gene: 10. The CDR3 DNA follows: TGCAGTGCCGTTTGGACAGGGTTCAGCGAGCAGTACTTC. This sequence encodes CSAVWTGFSEQYF.